This T cell receptor (beta chain) was obtained from a study of blood T cell repertoires in COVID-19. Study-wide background: Sites across the United States, Italy and Spain contributed samples from acute and convalescent COVID-19. T cells, B-cell-depleted T cells, or PBMCs supplied cDNA or gDNA.

Germline CDR1 is MNHEY and CDR2 is SVGAGI. The germline V and J ends were trimmed by 6 bases and 5 bases, with 16 bases remaining between them. The CDR3 covers 15 residues. Original analysis: Estimation of nucleated cell counts relied on the amplification of reference gene primers. TCRdb's table, derived via immunoSEQ multiplex PCR, lists solely in-frame clones and lacks some. That table gives V, J and clone size, and the DNA gave D and trimming. The sample lists 190,000 or so clones; approximately 90% were seen once. Sequencing used peripheral blood. The chain uses TRBV6-5 and TRBJ1-4; TRBD1 might be the D (6 bases). This TCR was sampled from a woman aged 18-29 years who had recovered from COVID-19. DNA of the CDR3: TGTGCCAGCAGGTATCTGGGCCAGGGGAATGAAAAACTGTTTTTT. Its protein is CASRYLGQGNEKLFF.